This T cell receptor beta chain was captured by sequencing in a study of blood T cell repertoires in COVID-19. Study-wide background: Sites in the United States, Italy and Spain provided acute and convalescent COVID-19 samples. Sources were T cells, B-cell-depleted T cells, or PBMCs; the material itself was cDNA or gDNA.

Using immunoSEQ multiplex PCR, the repertoire was profiled, and TCRdb retains in-frame clones only, with some absent. This sample has about 190,000 clones, with 70% to 80% found just once. Trimming at V came to 6 bases and at J to 7 bases, leaving 5 bases not matched to a gene. Germline values: CDR1 WNHNN, CDR2 SYGVQD (reference sequence). The CDR3 runs 13 residues. The V call is TRBV10-1, the J call TRBJ2-1; TRBD1 matches 8 bases. Sequences were obtained from peripheral blood. This TCR came from a woman aged 50 to 60 with acute or convalescent COVID-19. CDR3 amino acids: CASRGQGTNEQFF. Here the CDR3 DNA reads TGCGCCAGCAGAGGACAGGGAACGAATGAGCAGTTCTTC.